The 27 T cell receptor beta chains reported below all come from one sample, sequenced in a study of memory CD4+ T cells and cytomegalovirus serostatus. Single viable CD3+CD4+CD8-CD45RO+ cells were sorted as the memory CD4+ T cells. Assay used: immunoSEQ multiplex PCR; TCRdb lists only in-frame clones, some missing. The sample includes some 65,000 clones, around 81% seen only once; the top ten take around 0.58%. The sequencing sample was made of memory CD4+ T cells from blood. Receptors originate from an adult in good health and CMV-seronegative. Some clones in this sample may be carry-over from other donors' samples.

The chain employs TRBV23-1 and TRBJ1-1, with D unresolved. TRBV23-1 is an open reading frame, and its role is uncertain. This CDR3 region has 13 residues. The V end lost 4 bases, the J end lost 4 bases, and 10 bases lay between the germline ends. The CDR3 nucleotides are TGCGCCAGCAGTCGTGGACGTGGCACTGAAGCTTTCTTT. Translated, it gives CASSRGRGTEAFF.

This chain uses TRBV19 with TRBJ1-5, with D perhaps TRBD1 (5 bases). The V and J ends lost 5 bases and 7 bases respectively, with 12 bases between them. Germline values: CDR1 LNHDA, CDR2 SQIVND (reference sequence). The CDR3 sequence is 13 residues long. CDR3 region: CASSPQGYQPQHF. CDR3 nucleotides: TGTGCCAGTAGTCCCCAGGGATACCAGCCCCAGCATTTT. Variable domain in full (rest from reference TRBV19 and TRBJ1-5): DGGITQSPKYLFRKEGQNVTLSCEQNLNHDAMYWYRQDPGQGLRLIYYSQIVNDFQKGDIAEGYSVSREKKESFPLTVTSAQKNPTAFYLCASSPQGYQPQHFGDGTRLSIL.

This clone was detected a few times. The genes are TRBV7-2 and TRBJ1-5; D is unresolved. From germline, CDR1 is SGHTA and CDR2 FQGNSA. CDR3 length: 13 amino acids. V lost 2 bases to trimming and J lost 2 bases, with 4 bases between them. The CDR3: CASSLYGNQPQHF. The CDR3, as DNA: TGTGCCAGCAGCTTATACGGCAATCAGCCCCAGCATTTT.

V is TRBV5-8 and J is TRBJ2-7; no definite D call. Trimming shortened V by 0 bases and J by 3 bases, and 10 bases separated the two germline ends. Germline V CDR1 and CDR2: SGHTS, YDEGEE. The CDR3 totals 14 residues. CDR3 sequence (DNA): TGTGCCAGCAGCTTGGGTTGGCCTAACTACGAGCAGTACTTC. Translated: CASSLGWPNYEQYF.

This clone was recorded once. CDR3 in DNA: TGCGCCAGCAGCCAGACTCCCAGGCTTACACGGCCCAGCGATGGCTACACCTTC. Translation gives CASSQTPRLTRPSDGYTF. The chain has TRBV4-1 and TRBJ1-2, with no clear D. With 3 bases removed from V and 6 bases from J, the gap between germline ends came to 26 bases. Germline V gives CDR1 MGHRA, CDR2 YSYEKL. This CDR3 has 18 amino acids.

The chain combines TRBV9 with TRBJ1-2; no definite D call. V lost 0 bases and J lost 7, with 10 bases in between. Germline CDR1 reads SGDLS; CDR2 reads YYNGEE. The CDR3 is 13 amino acids. CDR3 bases: TGTGCCAGCAGCGTAGCGGCCGGGAGTGGCTACACCTTC. The encoded protein is CASSVAAGSGYTF.

This sequence joins TRBV7-9 and TRBJ2-1, with TRBD2 matching over 12 bases. CDR1 is SEHNR, CDR2 FQNEAQ, per germline (reference sequence). The CDR3 sequence is 16 residues long. After removal of 4 bases from V and 6 bases from J, the junction contained 7 bases not matched to a gene. The CDR3: CASSSELAGGFNEQFF. Written as DNA, the CDR3 is TGTGCCAGCAGCTCAGAGCTAGCGGGGGGGTTCAATGAGCAGTTCTTC.

A word on this clone: Other nucleotide sequences from this sample produce the same CDR3. The V and J genes are TRBV5-4 and TRBJ2-7; the D gene is possibly TRBD2 (5 bases). Between the trimmed V and J ends, which lost 1 base and 7 bases, there was a span of 6 bases. The CDR3 length is 11 residues. The germline gives CDR1 SGHNT, CDR2 YYREEE (reference sequence). As DNA, the CDR3 is TGTGCCAGCAGCTTGAGAGGGGAGCAGTACTTC. Translated: CASSLRGEQYF.

This clone was seen a handful of times. The chain links TRBV4-1 to TRBJ2-1, with D perhaps matching TRBD1 or TRBD2 (5 bases each). CDR1 and CDR2 (germline): MGHRA, YSYEKL. The V and J ends lost 1 base and 9 bases respectively, with 19 bases between them. The CDR3 spans 16 residues. DNA for the CDR3: TGCGCCAGCAGCCAAGTTTTGACTAAGAGAGGGACTGAGCAGTTCTTC. It specifies CASSQVLTKRGTEQFF.

This clone appeared a few times. The chain combines TRBV20-1 with TRBJ1-1; 11 bases line up with TRBD1. The CDR3 spans 11 residues. Germline-derived CDR1 and CDR2 are DFQATT and SNEGSKA (reference sequence). The CDR3 is CRKGQGAIAFF. Here the CDR3 DNA reads TGCAGAAAAGGACAGGGGGCTATCGCTTTCTTT.

The rearrangement uses TRBV7-2 and TRBJ2-5; 9 nucleotides match TRBD2. The germline gives CDR1 SGHTA, CDR2 FQGNSA. There are 15 residues in the CDR3. V dropped 2 bases and J dropped 4; count of bases not matched to a gene: 5. The CDR3 coding sequence is TGTGCCAGCAGCTTACCGGCTAGCGGGGTAGAGACCCAGTACTTC. As protein: CASSLPASGVETQYF.

The chain joins TRBV15 to TRBJ2-6; D uncertain. V was shortened by 1 base and J by 1 base, with 2 bases between the two germline ends. The CDR3 consists of 14 residues. CDR1 and CDR2 from the germline V gene are LNHNV and YYDKDF (reference sequence). The CDR3 is CATSRASGANVLTF. The CDR3 bases are TGTGCCACCAGCAGAGCGTCTGGGGCCAACGTCCTGACTTTC.

The J gene is TRBJ2-4, the V gene TRBV5-1; 9 bases match TRBD2. V gave up 0 bases and J gave up 1 base; unmatched junction bases: 11. Per the germline V gene, CDR1 is SGHRS and CDR2 is YFSETQ. The CDR3 length is 19 residues. Written as DNA, the CDR3 is TGCGCCAGCAGCTTGGCCAAGTTAGCGGGGGCCCCCGCCAAAAACATTCAGTACTTC. Protein product: CASSLAKLAGAPAKNIQYF.

This chain joins TRBV27 and TRBJ1-1, with D uncertain. This CDR3 region has 14 residues. Germline V gene lookup returns CDR1 MNHEY and CDR2 SMNVEV (reference sequence). Deletions cut 5 bases from V and 2 bases from J, with 12 bases between. As DNA, the CDR3 is TGTGCCAGCAGTCGCGAAACCCCTAACACTGAAGCTTTCTTT. Translating it yields CASSRETPNTEAFF.

This chain connects TRBV7-2 to TRBJ2-1; 7 bases are shared with TRBD2. CDR1 and CDR2 (germline): SGHTA, FQGNSA. CDR3 size: 14 residues. Unmatched junction bases numbered 9, after V lost 9 bases and J lost 4 bases. This CDR3 is CASNLAGPYNEQFF. The CDR3 nucleotides are TGTGCCAGTAACTTAGCGGGCCCGTACAATGAGCAGTTCTTC.

This clone was seen just once. This chain joins TRBV7-8 and TRBJ2-2; no clear D. Germline V gene data show CDR1 as SGHVS and CDR2 as FQNEAQ. The CDR3 loop spans 14 amino acids. With 6 bases removed from V and 0 bases from J, the gap between germline ends came to 8 bases. The CDR3: CASSSHTNTGELFF. CDR3 coding DNA: TGTGCCAGCAGTTCACATACGAACACCGGGGAGCTGTTTTTT.

The chain recombines TRBV10-3 with TRBJ2-2, with 7 bases lining up with TRBD1. Looked up from germline, CDR1 is ENHRY and CDR2 is SYGVKD. The CDR3 contains 17 residues. J lost 1 base, V lost 5 bases, and 10 bases had no gene match. The DNA for the CDR3 is TGTGCCATCAGTTCACCTCGGACAGGAAAGAACACCGGGGAGCTGTTTTTT. This translates into CAISSPRTGKNTGELFF.

This clone was detected many times. The rearrangement joins TRBV4-1 to TRBJ1-2, with 7 bases fitting TRBD1. This CDR3 is built from 15 residues. CDR1 and CDR2 from the germline V gene are MGHRA and YSYEKL. The V segment lost 1 base and the J segment 3 bases; nucleotides outside the gene matches: 5. DNA of the CDR3: TGCGCCAGCAGCCAAGTGGCCAGGGGGGACTATGGCTACACCTTC. Amino acids: CASSQVARGDYGYTF.

V usage is TRBV7-2 and J usage is TRBJ2-2; 9 bases align to TRBD2. This CDR3 is built from 17 residues. V lost 5 bases to trimming and J lost 6 bases; unmatched junction nucleotides: 13. In germline, CDR1 is SGHTA, CDR2 FQGNSA. The CDR3 nucleotides are TGTGCCAGCAGCCCGCGGGGGGGTATGGGAGTTGCCGGGGAGCTGTTTTTT. Amino acids: CASSPRGGMGVAGELFF.

The chain combines TRBV14 with TRBJ2-7; D may correspond to TRBD1 or TRBD2 (5 bases each). Germline V lookup: CDR1 SGHDN, CDR2 FVKESK. The CDR3 runs to 14 residues. V was pared by 4 bases and J by 3 bases, with 13 bases between. CDR3 region: CASSRSTDYYEQYF. The CDR3 DNA reads as TGTGCCAGCAGCCGATCGACAGACTACTACGAGCAGTACTTC.

The gene calls are TRBV11-2 and TRBJ2-7; 8 bases match TRBD1. CDR3 length: 14 residues. The V gene's germline CDR1 is SGHAT and CDR2 FQNNGV. V lost 4 bases and J lost 5; bases outside the gene matches: 7. CDR3 loop: CASSSPDRVHEQYF. The CDR3 DNA is TGTGCCAGCAGCTCACCGGACAGGGTCCACGAGCAGTACTTC.

The chain links TRBV10-2 to TRBJ2-1; maybe TRBD2 (5 bases). The CDR3 consists of 13 residues. V was trimmed by 8 bases and J by 6 bases, leaving 14 bases between them. Germline-derived CDR1 and CDR2 are WSHSY and SAAADI. CDR3 sequence reads: CASGGGESNEQFF. The CDR3 DNA sequence: TGCGCCAGCGGAGGCGGAGAGTCCAATGAGCAGTTCTTC.

The chain carries TRBV5-6 and TRBJ2-7; 8 bases match TRBD2. CDR1 is SGHDT, CDR2 YYEEEE, per germline. Trimming at V came to 4 bases and at J to 0 bases, leaving 3 bases not matched to a gene. The CDR3 covers 14 residues. The CDR3 loop is CASSRGGISYEQYF. The DNA of the CDR3 is TGTGCCAGCAGCCGGGGGGGAATCTCCTACGAGCAGTACTTC.

This chain connects TRBV29-1 to TRBJ1-5; no firm D call. Germline CDR1 is SQVTM and CDR2 is ANQGSEA. The germline V and J ends were trimmed by 4 bases and 2 bases, with 9 bases remaining between them. The CDR3 loop spans 13 amino acids. The chain's CDR3 is CSVATSGNQPQHF. The CDR3 nucleotides read TGCAGCGTTGCCACCAGCGGCAATCAGCCCCAGCATTTT.

V is TRBV5-6 and J is TRBJ1-6; the match to TRBD1 covers 7 bases. V shed 0 bases and J 0 bases; nucleotides not matched to a gene: 3. The CDR3 is 17 amino acids. CDR1 SGHDT and CDR2 YYEEEE come from the germline V gene. Here the CDR3 DNA reads TGTGCCAGCAGCTTGGCGGACAGGAGCTCCTATAATTCACCCCTCCACTTT. This translates into CASSLADRSSYNSPLHF.

This sequence joins TRBV7-8 and TRBJ1-2; 7 nucleotides align to TRBD1. The V gene's germline CDR1 is SGHVS and CDR2 FQNEAQ. CDR3 length: 15 residues. The V gene end was trimmed by 5 bases and the J gene end by 2 bases; junction bases not matched to a gene: 8. This chain's CDR3 is CASSVYRGKNYGYTF. The CDR3 nucleotides are TGTGCCAGCAGCGTATACAGGGGTAAAAACTATGGCTACACCTTC.

The chain is built from TRBV18 and TRBJ2-1, with 12 bases matching TRBD2. CDR3 length: 14 amino acids. Trimming removed 8 bases from V and 5 bases from J; junction bases left unmatched: 4. CDR1 KGHSH and CDR2 LQKENI come from the germline V gene. CDR3 loop: CASGRTSGDNEQFF. The DNA of the CDR3 is TGTGCCAGCGGACGGACTAGCGGGGACAATGAGCAGTTCTTC.